The 5 T cell receptor beta chains reported below all come from one sample, sequenced in a study of beta chain features in type 1 diabetes. The sequenced template was cDNA made from the entire isolated RNA. Using immunoSEQ multiplex PCR, the repertoire was profiled, and TCRdb retains in-frame clones only, with some absent. The sample has about 180,000 clones; 10% to 15% are singletons. Specimen: central memory CD4+ T cells from blood. The source is a woman younger than 35 in good health.

The chain recombines TRBV18 with TRBJ2-7, with 11 positions matching TRBD1. V lost 2 bases to trimming and J lost 3 bases; unmatched junction nucleotides: 3. Germline V CDR1 and CDR2: KGHSH, LQKENI. This CDR3 comprises 15 residues. CDR3 bases: TGTGCCAGCTCACCAAGGGGACAGGGGGTCTACGAGCAGTACTTC. Protein: CASSPRGQGVYEQYF. The entire variable domain, with the rest obtained from reference TRBV18 and TRBJ2-7, is as follows: NAGVMQNPRHLVRRRGQEARLRCSPMKGHSHVYWYRQLPEEGLKFMVYLQKENIIDESGMPKERFSAEFPKEGPSILRIQQVVRGDSAAYFCASSPRGQGVYEQYFGPGTRLTVT.

This clone was seen only a few times. CDR3 nucleotide sequence: TGTGCCAGCAGTTCGGGACAGGGGGGCTATGGCTACACCTTC. Protein: CASSSGQGGYGYTF. The rearrangement joins TRBV28 to TRBJ1-2, with 11 nucleotides matching TRBD1. J gave up 4 bases and V 4 bases, and 2 bases lay outside the gene matches. The CDR3 is 14 amino acids. CDR1 and CDR2 (germline): MDHEN, SYDVKM.

This chain joins TRBV2 and TRBJ2-1, with 7 bases matching TRBD1. Germline trimming cut 5 bases from V and 6 bases from J; bases unmatched to any gene: 10. CDR1 and CDR2 from the germline V gene are SNHLY and FYNNEI. The CDR3 loop spans 15 amino acids. The CDR3 protein is CASSPRGLGANEQFF. In nucleotides, the CDR3 is TGTGCCAGCAGTCCTAGGGGGCTCGGGGCCAATGAGCAGTTCTTC.

This clone was counted between two and nine times. The chain joins TRBV7-2 to TRBJ2-7; 9 bases are shared with TRBD2. V dropped 3 bases and J dropped 2; count of bases not matched to a gene: 5. Germline assignment: CDR1 SGHTA and CDR2 FQGNSA. The CDR3 totals 15 residues. CDR3 sequence: CASSFSGSSPYEQYF. CDR3 nucleotide sequence: TGTGCCAGCAGCTTTAGCGGGAGTTCCCCCTACGAGCAGTACTTC.

The V call is TRBV7-9, the J call TRBJ2-1; D perhaps matches TRBD2 (5 bases). This CDR3 contains 17 residues. Trimming pared 5 bases from V and 0 bases from J, leaving 17 bases between. Germline V gene sequence: CDR1 SEHNR, CDR2 FQNEAQ (reference sequence). CDR3 DNA: TGTGCCAGCAGCACCATCCAGCGGAGGAGCTCCTACAATGAGCAGTTCTTC. It specifies CASSTIQRRSSYNEQFF.